The next 24 T cell receptor beta chains were all read from a single sample in a study of CD4 T cells in relation to SARS-CoV-2 and coronaviruses. Their antigen targets remain unknown. Assay: immunoSEQ multiplex PCR; the TCRdb copy retains only in-frame clones and omits some. The sample gives around 41,000 clones, over 70% of which show up once; roughly 1.2% is in the top ten. Sequenced material: naive CD4+ T cells from PBMCs, cultured in vitro. Subset given: naive CD4+ T cells isolated by negative enrichment. The receptors here all came from an adult with COVID-19.

V is TRBV3-1 (or the pseudogene TRBV3-2) and J is TRBJ1-1; D unclear. This CDR3 region has 13 residues. V dropped 1 base and J dropped 3 bases, with 6 bases sitting between them. Germline-derived CDR1 and CDR2 are LGHDT and YNNKEL (reference sequence). CDR3 sequence reads: CASSQGTYTEAFF. In DNA, the CDR3 is TGTGCCAGCAGCCAAGGAACTTACACTGAAGCTTTCTTT.

CDR3 in amino acids: CASSVGPENTEAFF. In DNA form, the CDR3 reads TGTGCCAGCAGCGTAGGGCCCGAGAACACTGAAGCTTTCTTT. This chain links TRBV9 with TRBJ1-1; D is unclear. V lost 0 bases, J lost 1 base, and 7 bases lay in between. This CDR3 has 14 residues. From germline, CDR1 is SGDLS and CDR2 YYNGEE.

V usage is TRBV5-4 and J usage is TRBJ2-3; TRBD2 matches at 8 bases. The CDR3 is made up of 17 amino acids. With 0 bases clipped from V and 3 bases from J, the junction kept 9 bases outside the gene matches. Germline lookup yields CDR1 SGHNT and CDR2 YYREEE (reference sequence). The CDR3 DNA reads as TGTGCCAGCAGCTTGGGGGCCCCCGGGGGGGGGACAGATACGCAGTATTTT. It codes for CASSLGAPGGGTDTQYF. Supplemented by reference TRBV5-4 and TRBJ2-3, the full variable domain reads ETGVTQSPTHLIKTRGQQVTLRCSSQSGHNTVSWYQQALGQGPQFIFQYYREEENGRGNFPPRFSGLQFPNYSSELNVNALELDDSALYLCASSLGAPGGGTDTQYFGPGTRLTVL.

The chain combines TRBV7-3 with TRBJ2-3; 8 bases align to TRBD2. J lost 5 bases, V lost 5 bases, and 3 bases had no gene match. The CDR3 has 13 amino acids. Germline lookup yields CDR1 SGHTA and CDR2 FQGTGA. The CDR3 is CASSQSGRDTQYF. CDR3 sequence (DNA): TGTGCCAGCAGCCAAAGCGGGAGAGATACGCAGTATTTT. The full variable domain, in which reference TRBV7-3 and TRBJ2-3 provide the parts outside the CDR3, is GAGVSQTPSNKVTEKGKYVELRCDPISGHTALYWYRQSLGQGPEFLIYFQGTGAADDSGLPNDRFFAVRPEGSVSTLKIQRTERGDSAVYLCASSQSGRDTQYFGPGTRLTVL.

This chain joins TRBV19 and TRBJ2-2; 9 bases map to TRBD2. In germline, CDR1 is LNHDA, CDR2 SQIVND (reference sequence). J was trimmed by 2 bases and V by 3 bases; bases with no gene match: 4. The CDR3 is 16 residues long. The CDR3 nucleotides are TGTGCCAGTAGTATCGGGCTAGCGGGAAACACCGGGGAGCTGTTTTTT. It translates to CASSIGLAGNTGELFF. Drawing the rest from reference TRBV19 and TRBJ2-2, the complete variable domain is DGGITQSPKYLFRKEGQNVTLSCEQNLNHDAMYWYRQDPGQGLRLIYYSQIVNDFQKGDIAEGYSVSREKKESFPLTVTSAQKNPTAFYLCASSIGLAGNTGELFFGEGSRLTVL.

V gene TRBV6-2 or TRBV6-3 combines with J gene TRBJ2-7; possible D gene TRBD1, 7 bases. CDR3 length equals 18 residues. CDR1 is MNHEY, CDR2 SVGEGT, per germline. V dropped 2 bases and J dropped 5 bases, with 25 bases sitting between them. The chain's CDR3 is CASSYMSPREGGTDEQYF. The CDR3 DNA is TGTGCCAGCAGTTACATGTCCCCCCGGGAAGGGGGGACAGACGAGCAGTACTTC.

Here the CDR3 reads CSVPQGTEAFF. The CDR3 DNA reads TGCAGCGTACCACAAGGCACTGAAGCTTTCTTT. This chain connects TRBV29-1 to TRBJ1-1; D gene unclear. Germline CDR1 SQVTM, CDR2 ANQGSEA. CDR3 size: 11 residues. Trimming removed 6 bases at V and 4 bases at J, with 9 bases between.

The CDR3 DNA sequence: TGTGCCAGCAGTTACCTAGGATACGAAAAACTGTTTTTT. It is translated as CASSYLGYEKLFF. This rearrangement joins TRBV6-5 to TRBJ1-4, with D uncertain. The V gene lost 2 bases and the J gene lost 8 bases, with 9 bases spanning the gap. The germline V gene has CDR1 MNHEY and CDR2 SVGAGI. This CDR3 spans 13 amino acids.

V is TRBV19 and J is TRBJ1-1, with D hard to call. Germline-derived CDR1 and CDR2 are LNHDA and SQIVND (reference sequence). The CDR3 runs to 14 residues. V lost 4 bases, J lost 5 bases, and 14 bases lay in between. In DNA form, the CDR3 reads TGTGCCAGTAGTAGCCCCGTGATCGGGACTGAAGCTTTCTTT. It specifies CASSSPVIGTEAFF.

This chain links TRBV5-4 with TRBJ2-1; possibly TRBD2 for D (6 bases). The length of the CDR3 is 15 residues. Trimming left V 2 bases short and J 5 bases short, with 14 bases between. The germline V gene encodes CDR1 SGHNT and CDR2 YYREEE (reference sequence). CDR3 bases: TGTGCCAGCAGCTTACCGGGACTGAGGGACAATGAGCAGTTCTTC. It yields the protein CASSLPGLRDNEQFF.

V gene TRBV9 combines with J gene TRBJ1-1, with no clear D. V dropped 0 bases and J dropped 1 base, with 7 bases sitting between them. CDR3 length: 14 residues. The germline V gene encodes CDR1 SGDLS and CDR2 YYNGEE. CDR3 DNA sequence: TGTGCCAGCAGCGTAGACAGCCGGAACACTGAAGCTTTCTTT. Protein product: CASSVDSRNTEAFF.

The J gene is TRBJ1-5, the V gene TRBV18, with 7 bases identical to TRBD1. Germline loops: CDR1 KGHSH, CDR2 LQKENI. V lost 3 bases and J lost 0; bases outside the gene matches: 8. This CDR3 has 17 residues. This chain's CDR3 is CASSPYGTDYSNQPQHF. The CDR3 bases are TGTGCCAGCTCACCCTATGGGACAGACTATAGCAATCAGCCCCAGCATTTT. The full variable domain, in which reference TRBV18 and TRBJ1-5 provide the parts outside the CDR3, is NAGVMQNPRHLVRRRGQEARLRCSPMKGHSHVYWYRQLPEEGLKFMVYLQKENIIDESGMPKERFSAEFPKEGPSILRIQQVVRGDSAAYFCASSPYGTDYSNQPQHFGDGTRLSIL.

The V gene is TRBV3-1 (or the pseudogene TRBV3-2), the J gene TRBJ2-3, with D uncertain. Trimming cost V 4 bases and J 2 bases, with 4 bases left between them. CDR1 is LGHDT and CDR2 is YNNKEL in the germline V gene (reference sequence). The CDR3 covers 12 residues. Written as DNA, the CDR3 is TGTGCCAGCAGCCCGGCCACAGATACGCAGTATTTT. As protein: CASSPATDTQYF.

The chain combines TRBV28 with TRBJ2-1; 9 nucleotides align to TRBD1. This CDR3 has 15 amino acids. Germline loops: CDR1 MDHEN, CDR2 SYDVKM. Trimming removed 6 bases from V and 7 bases from J; junction bases left unmatched: 10. The CDR3, as DNA: TGTGCCAGCAGCCACCAGGGACAGGGTAAAAATGAGCAGTTCTTC. Residues: CASSHQGQGKNEQFF. Variable domain in full (rest from reference TRBV28 and TRBJ2-1): DVKVTQSSRYLVKRTGEKVFLECVQDMDHENMFWYRQDPGLGLRLIYFSYDVKMKEKGDIPEGYSVSREKKERFSLILESASTNQTSMYLCASSHQGQGKNEQFFGPGTRLTVL.

CDR3 coding DNA: TGTGCCAGCAGCGAAACAGGGGACTATGGCTACACCTTC. Protein: CASSETGDYGYTF. The chain joins TRBV12-3 or TRBV12-4 to TRBJ1-2; 7 positions match TRBD1. The CDR3 length is 13 residues. The ends lost 6 bases at V and 3 bases at J; junction bases unmatched: 4.

The V and J genes are TRBV28 and TRBJ2-7; TRBD2 aligns across 8 bases. CDR1 MDHEN and CDR2 SYDVKM come from the germline V gene. The V and J ends lost 8 bases and 2 bases, in that order; junction bases with no gene match: 11. The CDR3 contains 15 residues. The CDR3 reads CASSLTGGRTYEQYF. DNA of the CDR3: TGTGCCAGCTCCCTTACGGGCGGGAGGACCTACGAGCAGTACTTC.

This clone turned up a few times. The V gene is TRBV9, the J gene TRBJ2-5, with 9 nucleotides matching TRBD2. The CDR3 spans 14 residues. V lost 4 bases and J lost 3; bases outside the gene matches: 4. Germline CDR1 and CDR2: SGDLS and YYNGEE. CDR3 amino acids: CASSFRGREETQYF. The DNA of the CDR3 is TGTGCCAGCAGCTTTCGCGGGAGGGAAGAGACCCAGTACTTC.

Only one count was recorded for this clone. The V gene is TRBV6-2 or TRBV6-3, the J gene TRBJ1-2; D is uncertain. This CDR3 region has 17 residues. Germline V CDR1 and CDR2: MNHEY, SVGEGT. Trimming removed 4 bases from V and 4 bases from J, with 22 bases in between. The DNA of the CDR3 is TGTGCCAGCAGTTCCCCCAGATACGGACTGGGTGCCTATGGCTACACCTTC. Residues: CASSSPRYGLGAYGYTF.

The rearrangement links TRBV5-6 to TRBJ2-2; D is perhaps TRBD2 (6 bases). The germline V gene encodes CDR1 SGHDT and CDR2 YYEEEE. The V end was cut by 1 base, the J end by 4 bases, with 14 bases between. The CDR3 is made up of 16 amino acids. CDR3 bases: TGTGCCAGCAGCTTGCTGTCGGGAGCTGCCACCGGGGAGCTGTTTTTT. Its protein is CASSLLSGAATGELFF.

The V and J genes are TRBV30 and TRBJ1-2, with 8 bases that match TRBD1. V was clipped by 1 base and J by 8 bases; unmatched bases: 12. CDR1 is GTSNPN, CDR2 SVGIG, per germline (reference sequence). This CDR3 contains 15 residues. Written as DNA, the CDR3 is TGTGCCTGGAGTGCCCGGACAGGGAGGTTAGGAGGCTACACCTTC. Residues: CAWSARTGRLGGYTF.

This chain uses TRBV5-1 with TRBJ2-5, with 7 bases lining up with TRBD1. The CDR3 spans 14 residues. Germline V gene data show CDR1 as SGHRS and CDR2 as YFSETQ. V lost 4 bases, J lost 5 bases, and 8 bases stayed unmatched. In nucleotides, the CDR3 is TGCGCCAGCAGCCCTGTTGTGGGACAGGAGACCCAGTACTTC. It yields the protein CASSPVVGQETQYF.

By its share, this clone is medium-sized. The rearrangement uses TRBV18 and TRBJ2-7; TRBD1 or TRBD2 may be the D gene (5 bases each). CDR1 is KGHSH, CDR2 LQKENI, per germline. Trimming cost V 3 bases and J 1 base, with 10 bases left between them. This CDR3 has 14 residues. In DNA form, the CDR3 reads TGTGCCAGCTCACCCGGGACGGAATCCTACGAGCAGTACTTC. Protein: CASSPGTESYEQYF.

This clone showed up just once. V gene TRBV19 combines with J gene TRBJ2-7; D is perhaps TRBD2 (7 bases). Germline lookup yields CDR1 LNHDA and CDR2 SQIVND (reference sequence). This CDR3 has 14 residues. The ends were cut back, 6 bases at V and 5 bases at J, with 17 bases in the middle. The CDR3 DNA reads TGTGCCAGTAGCCCTAGGGGGGGGCGTAACGAGCAGTACTTC. This codes for CASSPRGGRNEQYF.

V and J are TRBV4-1 and TRBJ2-1; 8 positions match TRBD2. The CDR3 is 14 residues long. Unmatched junction bases numbered 7, after V lost 3 bases and J lost 9 bases. Germline V lookup: CDR1 MGHRA, CDR2 YSYEKL. The CDR3 DNA follows: TGCGCCAGCAGCCACCCGGGACTAGTTGGTGAGCAGTTCTTC. It codes for CASSHPGLVGEQFF.